What follows are 10 T cell receptor beta chains derived from one specimen sequenced in a study of cytomegalovirus exposure and HLA in healthy donors. The PCR had 60 Vbeta and 13 Jbeta primers. Data came from immunoSEQ multiplex PCR; TCRdb stores just in-frame clones and leaves some out. The top ten clones hold around 2.8% of a sample with around 170,000 clones, about 80% of them seen once. Sample: PBMCs. Receptors were obtained from a woman between 50 and 59 years old in good health and CMV-seropositive.

This sequence joins TRBV30 and TRBJ1-6; D unresolved. This CDR3 has 15 amino acids. V gave up 2 bases and J gave up 5 bases, with 13 bases separating them. The germline V gene encodes CDR1 GTSNPN and CDR2 SVGIG (reference sequence). The CDR3 region has the DNA TGTGCCTGGAGTCCATTTGGGAGGGATAATTCACCCCTCCACTTT. Translating it yields CAWSPFGRDNSPLHF.

This clone occurred once. This sequence joins TRBV27 and TRBJ1-5; no reliable D call. The germline V and J ends were trimmed by 7 bases and 0 bases, with 13 bases remaining between them. CDR3 length equals 15 residues. Germline V lookup: CDR1 MNHEY, CDR2 SMNVEV (reference sequence). The CDR3: CASMAVKYSNQPQHF. CDR3 in DNA: TGTGCCAGCATGGCAGTAAAATATAGCAATCAGCCCCAGCATTTT.

This sequence joins TRBV9 and TRBJ1-6, with D perhaps matching TRBD1 (6 bases). Between the trimmed V and J ends, which lost 4 bases and 4 bases, there was a span of 15 bases. This CDR3 has 16 amino acids. Germline V gene lookup returns CDR1 SGDLS and CDR2 YYNGEE. CDR3 DNA: TGTGCCAGCAGCTCGGGGGGGGGCCGATATAATTCACCCCTCCACTTT. Amino acid sequence: CASSSGGGRYNSPLHF.

The chain links TRBV6-6 to TRBJ2-1, with D possibly matching TRBD1 (5 bases). This CDR3 is built from 13 residues. CDR1 MNHNY and CDR2 SVGAGI come from the germline V gene (reference sequence). Trimming cost V 2 bases and J 3 bases, with 5 bases left between them. The CDR3 nucleotides read TGTGCCAGCAGTTACGACAGCTACAATGAGCAGTTCTTC. It yields the protein CASSYDSYNEQFF.

The chain is built from TRBV4-1 and TRBJ2-2, with D tentatively TRBD1 (6 bases). Deletions cut 3 bases from V and 1 base from J, with 9 bases between. Germline CDR1 and CDR2: MGHRA and YSYEKL. The CDR3 length is 15 residues. This CDR3 is CASSQLQGNTGELFF. The CDR3 DNA sequence: TGCGCCAGCAGCCAGCTACAGGGGAACACCGGGGAGCTGTTTTTT.

The chain has TRBV5-1 and TRBJ1-5, with D possibly matching TRBD1 (6 bases). The CDR3 extends over 15 amino acids. The V end lost 2 bases, the J end lost 4 bases, and 13 bases lay between the germline ends. CDR1 and CDR2 from the germline V gene are SGHRS and YFSETQ. The CDR3 loop is CASSLAGQFNQPQHF. In DNA form, the CDR3 reads TGCGCCAGCAGCTTAGCGGGACAATTTAATCAGCCCCAGCATTTT.

The chain couples TRBV5-1 to TRBJ2-2; a possible D gene is TRBD2 (5 bases). Germline lookup yields CDR1 SGHRS and CDR2 YFSETQ. Trimming cost V 0 bases and J 1 base, with 13 bases left between them. The CDR3 length is 17 residues. The CDR3, as DNA: TGCGCCAGCAGCTTGGGAGGGCCGATAATGAACACCGGGGAGCTGTTTTTT. It specifies CASSLGGPIMNTGELFF.

V gene TRBV9 combines with J gene TRBJ1-2; D unresolved. From germline, CDR1 is SGDLS and CDR2 YYNGEE. This CDR3 has 14 residues. V lost 0 bases, J lost 2 bases, and 8 bases lay in between. CDR3 in amino acids: CASSVVPENYGYTF. The CDR3 bases are TGTGCCAGCAGCGTAGTTCCGGAGAACTATGGCTACACCTTC. Combining the CDR3 with reference TRBV9 and TRBJ1-2 gives the whole variable domain DSGVTQTPKHLITATGQRVTLRCSPRSGDLSVYWYQQSLDQGLQFLIQYYNGEERAKGNILERFSAQQFPDLHSELNLSSLELGDSALYFCASSVVPENYGYTFGSGTRLTVV.

The chain has TRBV6-5 and TRBJ2-5, with D possibly TRBD2 on 5 matching bases. The J call may be incorrect, as the DNA end agrees better with TRBJ2-7. This CDR3 comprises 15 residues. Germline assignment: CDR1 MNHEY and CDR2 SVGAGI. Here the CDR3 DNA reads TGTGCCAGCAGTTCGAGGGTCCTGATACCTTACGAGCAGTACTTC. Translation gives CASSSRVLIPYEQYF.

The genes are TRBV2 and TRBJ1-2, with D unclear. The CDR3 runs 12 residues. V was trimmed by 4 bases and J by 1 base, leaving 4 bases between them. The germline gives CDR1 SNHLY, CDR2 FYNNEI. This CDR3 reads CASSVDNYGYTF. CDR3 in DNA: TGTGCCAGCAGTGTAGATAACTATGGCTACACCTTC. Full variable domain (rest looked up from reference TRBV2 and TRBJ1-2): EPEVTQTPSHQVTQMGQEVILRCVPISNHLYFYWYRQILGQKVEFLVSFYNNEISEKSEIFDDQFSVERPDGSNFTLKIRSTKLEDSAMYFCASSVDNYGYTFGSGTRLTVV.